This T cell receptor beta chain appears in the sequencing data of a study of a mutant IDH1 vaccine in newly diagnosed glioma. Time point indicated: week 47, end of study. Vaccine doses each comprised 300 ug of mutant IDH1 20-mer peptide, with topical imiquimod. This CDR3 comprises 13 residues. Between the trimmed V and J ends, which lost 4 bases and 7 bases, there was a span of 11 bases. The germline CDR1 and CDR2 sequences are SEHNR and FQNEAQ (reference sequence). Only in-frame clones appear in the TCRdb table, and some are missing; sequencing was by immunoSEQ multiplex PCR. Among 50,000 to 70,000 clones, around 83% were seen once, and the ten largest hold approximately 3.2%. Notes on this clone: Its cognate antigen is unknown.

The chain joins TRBV7-9 to TRBJ1-5; D gene unclear. The sequences come from PBMCs, collected from a glioma patient whose treatment included an IDH1 peptide vaccine. The clonotype comes from a woman aged 45 to 65 with glioma. The CDR3 DNA reads as TGTGCCAGCAGCTCAAGCCTTGACCAGCCCCAGCATTTT. It translates to CASSSSLDQPQHF.